Detailed here is one T cell receptor (beta chain). Its antigen is unidentified. This record belongs to a study of identifying expanded T cells in peripheral blood. Repertoires were generated with immunoSEQ multiplex PCR, while TCRdb's copy carries only in-frame clones and drops some. Counted here are 100,000 to 150,000 clones, approximately 80% occurring once; the ten biggest clones make up 2.5% to 3.5%. The length of the CDR3 is 17 residues. CDR1 SEHNR and CDR2 FQNEAQ come from the germline V gene (reference sequence). Trimming cost V 5 bases and J 4 bases; bases outside gene matches: 16. Findings and limits, study-wide: Across healthy donors, higher total template counts meant significantly greater roughly 2-week count variance.

Sequenced: blood. The gene calls are TRBV7-9 and TRBJ1-1; 7 bases match TRBD1. This clonotype originated in a person aged 18 to 70 in good health. CDR3 sequence reads: CASSLQGGGFLATEAFF. The CDR3 DNA reads as TGTGCCAGCAGCCTCCAGGGGGGCGGTTTTTTGGCCACTGAAGCTTTCTTT.